This entry is about one T cell receptor (beta chain). What it binds is not known. The sample originates from a study of T cell repertoires in cytomegalovirus infection. Study at large: A matching HLA type, together with CMV infection, was signaled by public TCR beta signatures. Study-level points and caveats: Individuals carrying CMV plus the relevant HLA were identified by cumulative frequency of public TCR beta families. Dominating the ex vivo response were HLA-C-restricted CMV-specific TCR beta clonotypes.

A single record per CDR3 protein comes from TCRdb applying MiXCR to the reads. The sample yields approximately 200,000 distinct CDR3 sequences, 22% seen once. This CDR3 contains 15 residues. V was pared by 7 bases and J by 3 bases, with 17 bases between. Germline assignment: CDR1 MDHEN and CDR2 SYDVKM. The sequencing input was CD8+ T cells from PBMCs. The chain joins TRBV28 to TRBJ2-3; a possible D gene is TRBD2 (5 bases). This clonotype originated in a human donor in good health (CMV status not recorded). Some clones in this sample may be carry-over from other donors' samples. In DNA, the CDR3 is TGTGCCAGCAACTTGTACTCCGAGGGAACAGATACGCAGTATTTT. This translates into CASNLYSEGTDTQYF.